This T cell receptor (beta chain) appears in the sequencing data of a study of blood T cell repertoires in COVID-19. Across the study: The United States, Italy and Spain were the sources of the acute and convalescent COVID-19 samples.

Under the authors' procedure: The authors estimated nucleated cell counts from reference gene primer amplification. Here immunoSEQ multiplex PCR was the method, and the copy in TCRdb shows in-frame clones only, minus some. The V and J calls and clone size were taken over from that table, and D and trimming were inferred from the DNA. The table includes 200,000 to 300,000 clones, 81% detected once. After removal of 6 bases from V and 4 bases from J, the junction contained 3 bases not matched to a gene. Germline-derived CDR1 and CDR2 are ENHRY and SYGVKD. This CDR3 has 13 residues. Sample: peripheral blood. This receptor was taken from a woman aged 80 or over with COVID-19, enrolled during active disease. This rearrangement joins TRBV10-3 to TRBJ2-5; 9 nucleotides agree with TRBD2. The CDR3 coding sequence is TGTGCCATCAGGTCTAGCGGGGTAGAGACCCAGTACTTC. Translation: CAIRSSGVETQYF.